These T cell receptor beta chains were read from a single sample in a study of shared clonotypes between healthy human individuals. Assay used: immunoSEQ multiplex PCR; TCRdb lists only in-frame clones, some missing. The sample gives 980,000 or so clones, roughly 72% of which show up once; nearly 1.5% is in the top ten. Sequencing used memory CD4+ T cells sorted from blood. The receptor source for this set is a man in his late teens or twenties in good health. CDR3s include the opening cysteine and the closing phenylalanine or tryptophan. D genes are given only for firm matches. A clone size is listed for some rows: how often the clone was seen (once, few, many), or a class if it is expanded.

v_gene	d_gene	abundance	j_gene	len	CDR3aa	CDR3nt
TRBV11-2	TRBD2	-	TRBJ2-3	16	CASSFLAGVRTDTQYF	TGTGCCAGCAGCTTCCTAGCGGGAGTTCGCACAGATACGCAGTATTTT
TRBV10-3	-	-	TRBJ1-2	13	CAISVDSNYGYTF	TGTGCCATCAGTGTGGACAGCAACTATGGCTACACCTTC
TRBV7-6	-	many	TRBJ2-5	13	CASSQALIGAQYF	TGTGCCAGCAGCCAAGCATTAATCGGGGCCCAGTACTTC
TRBV18	-	few	TRBJ1-6	13	CASSHDSVSPLHF	TGTGCCAGCTCACACGACAGCGTTTCACCCCTCCACTTT
TRBV5-1	TRBD2	once	TRBJ2-7	18	CASSGRSSGGRLLDEQYF	TGCGCCAGCAGCGGGAGGTCTAGCGGGGGACGCCTCCTGGACGAGCAGTACTTC
TRBV7-6	-	-	TRBJ2-7	14	CASSLGQGYYEQYF	TGTGCCAGCAGCTTAGGGCAGGGATACTACGAGCAGTACTTC
TRBV9	-	-	TRBJ2-2	17	CASSVESRTANTGELFF	TGTGCCAGCAGCGTAGAGTCACGGACAGCGAACACCGGGGAGCTGTTTTTT
TRBV27	TRBD2	few	TRBJ2-7	15	CASSLRLAVVYEQYF	TGTGCCAGCAGTTTAAGACTAGCGGTAGTCTACGAGCAGTACTTC
TRBV7-2	-	-	TRBJ2-1	11	CASTISNEQFF	TGTGCCAGCACCATCAGTAATGAGCAGTTCTTC
TRBV5-1	-	-	TRBJ1-5	12	CASSLEGGPQHF	TGCGCCAGCAGCTTGGAGGGGGGGCCCCAGCATTTT
TRBV29-1	TRBD1	-	TRBJ1-2	14	CSVERQGSGYGYTF	TGCAGCGTTGAACGACAGGGGTCAGGCTATGGCTACACCTTC
TRBV19	-	-	TRBJ2-3	14	CASQRVADTDTQYF	TGTGCCAGTCAAAGGGTAGCGGACACAGATACGCAGTATTTT
TRBV21-1	-	once	TRBJ2-7	16	CASSKAVLAIQSEQYF	TGTGCCAGCAGCAAAGCGGTCCTAGCGATTCAGAGCGAGCAGTACTTC
TRBV5-1	-	-	TRBJ2-7	15	CASSESSGGSYEQYF	TGCGCCAGCAGCGAGAGTAGCGGAGGCTCCTACGAGCAGTACTTC
TRBV7-9	-	-	TRBJ2-2	14	CASSLAFSGGELFF	TGTGCCAGCAGCTTAGCGTTCTCGGGCGGGGAGCTGTTTTTT
TRBV2	TRBD1	-	TRBJ2-4	15	CASSPKQGAGNIQYF	TGTGCCAGCAGCCCGAAACAGGGGGCAGGAAACATTCAGTACTTC
TRBV30	TRBD1	-	TRBJ1-1	11	CAWSGQGIAFF	TGTGCCTGGTCAGGACAGGGTATAGCTTTCTTT
TRBV9	-	few	TRBJ2-7	14	CASSRGHQSYEQYF	TGTGCCAGCAGCCGTGGTCATCAGTCCTACGAGCAGTACTTC
TRBV5-1	TRBD1	few	TRBJ1-1	16	CASSLVGQGANTEAFF	TGCGCCAGCAGCTTGGTAGGTCAGGGGGCGAACACTGAAGCTTTCTTT
TRBV5-1	TRBD2	-	TRBJ2-2	15	CASSLAGGGAGELFF	TGCGCCAGCAGCTTAGCGGGAGGAGGGGCCGGGGAGCTGTTTTTT
TRBV7-3	-	-	TRBJ1-1	14	CASSLFRGDTEAFF	TGTGCCAGCAGCTTATTTCGGGGCGACACTGAAGCTTTCTTT
TRBV2	-	-	TRBJ2-3	14	CASSRSGSTDTQYF	TGTGCCAGCAGTCGTAGCGGAAGCACAGATACGCAGTATTTT
TRBV11-2	TRBD1	-	TRBJ2-6	15	CASSLNRGQANVLTF	TGTGCCAGCAGCTTAAACAGGGGACAAGCCAACGTCCTGACTTTC
TRBV11-2	-	-	TRBJ2-2	18	CASSLMGGKASHSGELFF	TGTGCCAGCAGCTTAATGGGGGGAAAGGCCTCACACAGCGGGGAGCTGTTTTTT
TRBV5-1	TRBD2	-	TRBJ2-1	16	CASSLGLAGGNYEQFF	TGCGCCAGCAGCTTGGGACTAGCGGGAGGGAACTATGAGCAGTTCTTC
TRBV7-8	TRBD2	-	TRBJ2-1	16	CASSPHSGGKYNEQFF	TGTGCCAGCAGCCCCCATAGCGGGGGGAAATACAATGAGCAGTTCTTC
TRBV7-8	-	-	TRBJ1-1	13	CASSPSVGVEAFF	TGTGCCAGCAGCCCGAGTGTGGGGGTTGAAGCTTTCTTT